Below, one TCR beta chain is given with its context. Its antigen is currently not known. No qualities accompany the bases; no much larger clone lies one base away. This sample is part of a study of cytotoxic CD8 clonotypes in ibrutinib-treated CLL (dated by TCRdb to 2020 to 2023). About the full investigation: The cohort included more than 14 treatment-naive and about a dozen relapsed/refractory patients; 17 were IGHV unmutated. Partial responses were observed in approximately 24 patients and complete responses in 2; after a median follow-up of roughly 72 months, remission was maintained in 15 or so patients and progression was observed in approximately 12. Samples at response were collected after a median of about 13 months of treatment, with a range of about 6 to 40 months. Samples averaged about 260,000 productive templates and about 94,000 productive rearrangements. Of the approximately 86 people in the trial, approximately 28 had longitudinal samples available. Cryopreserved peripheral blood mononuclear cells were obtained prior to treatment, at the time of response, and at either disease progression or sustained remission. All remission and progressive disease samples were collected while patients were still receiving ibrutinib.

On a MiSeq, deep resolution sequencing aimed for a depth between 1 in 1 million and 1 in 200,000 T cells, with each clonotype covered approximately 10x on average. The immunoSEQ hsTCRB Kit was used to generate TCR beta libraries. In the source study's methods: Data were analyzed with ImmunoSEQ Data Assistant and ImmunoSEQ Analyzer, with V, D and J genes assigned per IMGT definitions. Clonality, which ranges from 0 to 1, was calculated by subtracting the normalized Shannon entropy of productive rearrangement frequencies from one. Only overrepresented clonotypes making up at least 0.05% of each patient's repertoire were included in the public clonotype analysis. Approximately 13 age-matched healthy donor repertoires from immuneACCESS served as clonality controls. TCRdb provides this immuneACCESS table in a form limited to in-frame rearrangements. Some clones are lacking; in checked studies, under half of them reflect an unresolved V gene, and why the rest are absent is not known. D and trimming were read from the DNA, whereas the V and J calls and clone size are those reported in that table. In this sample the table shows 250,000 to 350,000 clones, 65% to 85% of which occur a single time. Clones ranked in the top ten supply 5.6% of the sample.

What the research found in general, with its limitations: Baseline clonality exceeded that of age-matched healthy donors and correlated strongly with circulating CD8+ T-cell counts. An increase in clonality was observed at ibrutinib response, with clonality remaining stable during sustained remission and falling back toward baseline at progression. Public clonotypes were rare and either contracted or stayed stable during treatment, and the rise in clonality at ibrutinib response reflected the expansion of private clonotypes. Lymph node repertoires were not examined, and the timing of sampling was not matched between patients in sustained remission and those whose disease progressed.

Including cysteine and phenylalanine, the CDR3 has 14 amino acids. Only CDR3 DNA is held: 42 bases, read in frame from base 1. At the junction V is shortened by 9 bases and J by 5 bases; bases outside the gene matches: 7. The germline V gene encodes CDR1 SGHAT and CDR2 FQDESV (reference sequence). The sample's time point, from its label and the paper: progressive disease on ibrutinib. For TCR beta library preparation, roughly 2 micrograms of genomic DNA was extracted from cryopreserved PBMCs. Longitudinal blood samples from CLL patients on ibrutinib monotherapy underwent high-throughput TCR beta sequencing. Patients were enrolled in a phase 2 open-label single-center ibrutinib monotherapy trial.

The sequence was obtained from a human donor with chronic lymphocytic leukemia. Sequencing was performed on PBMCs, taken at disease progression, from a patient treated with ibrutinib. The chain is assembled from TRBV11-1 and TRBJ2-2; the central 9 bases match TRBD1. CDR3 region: CASNLDRGTGELFF. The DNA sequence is TGTGCCAGTAACCTCGACAGGGGGACCGGGGAGCTGTTTTTT.